Following are 22 T cell receptor beta chains from one sample sequenced in a study of T cell responses to AZD1222 COVID-19 vaccine. Assay used: immunoSEQ multiplex PCR; TCRdb lists only in-frame clones, some missing. Here the sample spans tens of thousands of clones, nearly 90% being singletons. The input for sequencing was peripheral blood, taken on day 0 of AZD1222 vaccination. Every receptor here comes from an adult in good health.

This chain links TRBV7-3 with TRBJ2-5; D could derive from TRBD1 or TRBD2 (7 bases each). The germline V gene has CDR1 SGHTA and CDR2 FQGTGA. The CDR3 covers 15 residues. Between the trimmed V and J ends, which lost 5 bases and 2 bases, there was a span of 15 bases. The CDR3 sequence: CASSPQRGQQETQYF. The CDR3 coding sequence is TGTGCCAGCAGCCCCCAGCGGGGACAGCAAGAGACCCAGTACTTC.

V usage is TRBV7-2 and J usage is TRBJ2-1; TRBD2 matches at 15 bases. CDR1 is SGHTA, CDR2 FQGNSA, per germline. The CDR3 totals 15 residues. Germline trimming cut 4 bases from V and 9 bases from J; bases unmatched to any gene: 4. The CDR3 bases are TGTGCCAGCAGCTCCGGACTAGCGGGGGGGCTTGAGCAGTTCTTC. Residues: CASSSGLAGGLEQFF.

This sequence joins TRBV7-3 and TRBJ2-3; TRBD1 might be the D (6 bases). V lost 4 bases to trimming and J lost 3 bases, with 8 bases between them. There are 13 residues in the CDR3. CDR1 and CDR2 (germline): SGHTA, FQGTGA. The CDR3 DNA sequence: TGTGCCAGCAGCTCCAGGGGTACAGATACGCAGTATTTT. Translation: CASSSRGTDTQYF.

J is TRBJ1-2 and V is TRBV7-2; no firm D call. Germline CDR1 reads SGHTA; CDR2 reads FQGNSA. V was shortened by 5 bases and J by 8 bases, with 12 bases between the two germline ends. The CDR3 contains 12 residues. The CDR3 coding sequence is TGTGCCAGCAGCCCCGGCGTTCTGGGCTACACCTTC. This gives the protein CASSPGVLGYTF.

This chain joins TRBV19 and TRBJ1-2, with a possible D match to TRBD1 (5 bases). Germline CDR1 is LNHDA and CDR2 is SQIVND (reference sequence). With 4 bases removed from V and 3 bases from J, the gap between germline ends came to 9 bases. The CDR3 consists of 13 residues. CDR3 bases: TGTGCCAGTAGTAGGCGGGGGGACTATGGCTACACCTTC. Amino acids: CASSRRGDYGYTF.

The chain has TRBV3-1 (or the pseudogene TRBV3-2) and TRBJ2-3, with TRBD2 matching 11 bases. This CDR3 region has 18 residues. Germline CDR1 is LGHDT and CDR2 is YNNKEL (reference sequence). J was trimmed by 7 bases and V by 2 bases; bases with no gene match: 14. DNA for the CDR3: TGTGCCAGCAGCCAACCCGGACTAGCGGGCGGCTATTTTAATACGCAGTATTTT. Translating gives CASSQPGLAGGYFNTQYF.

The gene calls are TRBV7-9 and TRBJ1-3; no reliable D call. Trimming cost V 5 bases and J 4 bases, with 12 bases left between them. This CDR3 comprises 14 residues. CDR1 SEHNR and CDR2 FQNEAQ come from the germline V gene (reference sequence). CDR3 residues: CASSEVGSGNTIYF. In DNA, the CDR3 is TGTGCCAGCAGCGAAGTGGGTTCGGGAAACACCATATATTTT.

This clone was recorded only once. Here the CDR3 DNA reads TGTGCCAGCAGCTTAGGCGCAGGAGCGGGGGGGCCTAAAGAGCAGTACTTC. Translated: CASSLGAGAGGPKEQYF. The V gene is TRBV11-2, the J gene TRBJ2-7, with 10 bases matching TRBD2. V trimming: 1 base; J trimming: 7 bases; junction bases outside the gene matches: 13. CDR3 size: 17 residues. Germline-derived CDR1 and CDR2 are SGHAT and FQNNGV.

The V gene is TRBV11-1, the J gene TRBJ2-7; D may be TRBD1 (6 bases). Germline values: CDR1 SGHAT, CDR2 FQDESV (reference sequence). This CDR3 is 13 amino acids long. Trimming pared 5 bases from V and 6 bases from J, leaving 14 bases between. In DNA form, the CDR3 reads TGTGCCAGCAGCGAACAGGGTTCAGGCGAGCAGTACTTC. It codes for CASSEQGSGEQYF.

The rearrangement links TRBV12-5 to TRBJ2-5; D ambiguous. This CDR3 contains 11 residues. V lost 3 bases and J 5 bases, leaving 4 bases between the germline ends. Germline CDR1 and CDR2: LGHNT and FRNRAP. The CDR3 here is CASGFGETQYF. DNA of the CDR3: TGTGCTAGTGGTTTTGGGGAGACCCAGTACTTC.

This clone was counted a single time. The CDR3 DNA reads as TGTGCCACCAGTGAGGGGCAGGGGTCGCTCGCAGAGACCCAGTACTTC. Protein product: CATSEGQGSLAETQYF. The chain couples TRBV24-1 to TRBJ2-5, with D perhaps TRBD1 (6 bases). Germline V CDR1 and CDR2: KGHDR, SFDVKD. The CDR3 is 16 residues long. V dropped 4 bases and J dropped 4 bases, with 18 bases sitting between them.

This chain joins TRBV2 and TRBJ1-2, with 7 positions matching TRBD1. This CDR3 has 12 amino acids. The J segment lost 5 bases and the V segment lost 4 bases, leaving 1 base of the junction unmatched. Germline V gene data show CDR1 as SNHLY and CDR2 as FYNNEI. CDR3 protein: CASSAGGYGYTF. DNA of the CDR3: TGTGCCAGCAGTGCAGGGGGTTATGGCTACACCTTC.

The chain joins TRBV2 to TRBJ1-5, with 7 bases lining up with TRBD1. This CDR3 comprises 13 residues. V lost 8 bases and J lost 5; bases outside the gene matches: 6. Germline CDR1 reads SNHLY; CDR2 reads FYNNEI. The CDR3 bases are TGTGCCAGCCGTCACAGGGGTGATCAGCCCCAGCATTTT. It yields the protein CASRHRGDQPQHF.

The V gene is TRBV7-9, the J gene TRBJ2-1; D ambiguous. V was pared by 8 bases and J by 7 bases, with 6 bases between. Germline V gives CDR1 SEHNR, CDR2 FQNEAQ (reference sequence). The CDR3 is 10 amino acids. The CDR3 reads CASEANEQFF. The CDR3, as DNA: TGTGCCAGCGAGGCGAATGAGCAGTTCTTC.

This chain links TRBV6-5 with TRBJ1-1; D is possibly TRBD1 (5 bases). Germline V lookup: CDR1 MNHEY, CDR2 SVGAGI. The V gene lost 0 bases and the J gene lost 11 bases, with 16 bases spanning the gap. The CDR3 runs to 14 residues. CDR3 loop: CASSYSPGSSGAFF. CDR3 nucleotide sequence: TGTGCCAGCAGTTACTCGCCAGGGAGCTCCGGGGCTTTCTTT.

Worth noting for this clone: Different DNA sequences within this sample yield the same CDR3. The chain links TRBV7-2 to TRBJ2-7; 7 bases are a match to TRBD2. This CDR3 has 13 residues. Unmatched junction bases numbered 0, after V lost 3 bases and J lost 1 base. Germline V gene data show CDR1 as SGHTA and CDR2 as FQGNSA. The CDR3 protein is CASSFGGSYEQYF. In nucleotides, the CDR3 is TGTGCCAGCAGCTTCGGGGGGTCCTACGAGCAGTACTTC. The full variable domain, in which reference TRBV7-2 and TRBJ2-7 provide the parts outside the CDR3, is GAGVSQSPSNKVTEKGKDVELRCDPISGHTALYWYRQSLGQGLEFLIYFQGNSAPDKSGLPSDRFSAERTGGSVSTLTIQRTQQEDSAVYLCASSFGGSYEQYFGPGTRLTVT.

This chain joins TRBV5-1 and TRBJ1-2; the D is unclear. Germline assignment: CDR1 SGHRS and CDR2 YFSETQ. V was trimmed by 4 bases and J by 8 bases, leaving 18 bases between them. The CDR3 consists of 14 residues. CDR3 in amino acids: CASSGSNSPVGYTF. In nucleotides, the CDR3 is TGCGCCAGCAGCGGAAGCAATTCCCCAGTAGGCTACACCTTC. The entire variable domain, with the rest obtained from reference TRBV5-1 and TRBJ1-2, is as follows: KAGVTQTPRYLIKTRGQQVTLSCSPISGHRSVSWYQQTPGQGLQFLFEYFSETQRNKGNFPGRFSGRQFSNSRSEMNVSTLELGDSALYLCASSGSNSPVGYTFGSGTRLTVV.

The chain employs TRBV24-1 and TRBJ1-2; 9 bases align to TRBD1. This CDR3 spans 15 amino acids. Looked up from germline, CDR1 is KGHDR and CDR2 is SFDVKD. J was trimmed by 7 bases and V by 4 bases; bases with no gene match: 9. CDR3 sequence reads: CATSESAGTGFGYTF. The CDR3, as DNA: TGTGCCACCAGTGAGTCGGCCGGGACAGGGTTTGGCTACACCTTC.

The table lists this clone with a count of one. V gene TRBV10-3 combines with J gene TRBJ2-3, with TRBD2 identical over 13 bases. Germline values: CDR1 ENHRY, CDR2 SYGVKD. This CDR3 contains 16 residues. V shed 6 bases and J 5 bases; nucleotides not matched to a gene: 8. In DNA form, the CDR3 reads TGTGCCATCAGCCAAACTAGCGGGGGGGCTATAGATACGCAGTATTTT. Its protein product is CAISQTSGGAIDTQYF.

The CDR3 sequence: CATIKDSLEAFF. DNA of the CDR3: TGTGCCACCATCAAGGACAGTCTAGAAGCTTTCTTT. The chain uses TRBV6-5 and TRBJ1-1; a possible D gene is TRBD1 (6 bases). This CDR3 spans 12 amino acids. The V end lost 10 bases, the J end lost 8 bases, and 17 bases lay between the germline ends. Germline V gene sequence: CDR1 MNHEY, CDR2 SVGAGI.

This rearrangement joins TRBV7-9 to TRBJ1-2; TRBD1 aligns across 10 bases. The J segment lost 8 bases and the V segment lost 3 bases, leaving 6 bases of the junction unmatched. This CDR3 region has 14 residues. Germline V gene data show CDR1 as SEHNR and CDR2 as FQNEAQ (reference sequence). The CDR3 here is CASSFDGTGEGYTF. The DNA of the CDR3 is TGTGCCAGCAGCTTCGATGGGACAGGGGAAGGCTACACCTTC.

This clone was observed a few times. This chain uses TRBV6-5 with TRBJ2-7, with a weak D call TRBD1 (5 bases). CDR1 is MNHEY, CDR2 SVGAGI, per germline. With 8 bases removed from V and 6 bases from J, the gap between germline ends came to 14 bases. The CDR3 consists of 12 residues. CDR3 amino acids: CASAGRVFEQYF. DNA of the CDR3: TGTGCCAGCGCTGGCAGGGTTTTCGAGCAGTACTTC.